One sample yielded the 3 T cell receptor beta chains listed below, sequenced in a study of T cells expressing NK-cell markers. No DNA is given; TCRdb re-called the 5' RACE reads and lists each CDR3 protein once. The sample's table shows roughly 450,000 distinct CDR3 sequences. Sequences were obtained from blood T cells: a sorted CD56 or NKG2C T cell subset, CD4+ or CD8+ T cells, or bulk PBMC T cells (not recorded which). Every receptor here comes from a woman between 50 and 59 years old in good health.

The chain is built from TRBV6-5 and TRBJ1-4; the TCRdb D gene call, TRBD1, has no DNA to confirm it. Germline V gives CDR1 MNHEY, CDR2 SVGAGI. The CDR3 spans 14 residues. CDR3 protein: CASSYGTLNEKLFF.

The rearrangement joins TRBV30 to TRBJ2-7; TCRdb's D gene call, TRBD1, goes unchecked for lack of DNA. CDR3 length: 15 amino acids. Germline lookup yields CDR1 GTSNPN and CDR2 SVGIG (reference sequence). The CDR3 protein is CAWSVQGAGPREQYF.

V is TRBV19 and J is TRBJ1-6; as DNA is missing, the TRBD1 call by TCRdb cannot be tested. The CDR3 has 13 residues. Germline CDR1 is LNHDA and CDR2 is SQIVND (reference sequence). The CDR3 here is CASNVPGQGRLHF.